This T cell receptor (beta chain) was captured in a study of blood T cell repertoires in COVID-19. Study context: Acute-phase and convalescent COVID-19 samples originated in the United States, Italy and Spain.

In the original analysis: Reference gene primer amplification gave estimated nucleated cell counts. Sequencing used immunoSEQ multiplex PCR; TCRdb keeps in-frame clones, though not all of them. The DNA was the basis for D and trimming; V, J and clone size are from that table. The repertoire holds about 110,000 clones, roughly nine tenths seen once, with 4.9% in the top ten. The CDR3 has 15 amino acids. J lost 4 bases, V lost 5 bases, and 7 bases had no gene match. Germline V gives CDR1 SGHTA, CDR2 FQGNSA. The rearrangement joins TRBV7-2 to TRBJ2-2; 7 nucleotides line up with TRBD1. The sample consisted of peripheral blood. The TCR comes from a man aged 40-55 years with active or convalescent COVID-19. The CDR3 reads CASSPDRVTTGELFF. CDR3 bases: TGTGCCAGCAGCCCCGACAGGGTTACCACCGGGGAGCTGTTTTTT.